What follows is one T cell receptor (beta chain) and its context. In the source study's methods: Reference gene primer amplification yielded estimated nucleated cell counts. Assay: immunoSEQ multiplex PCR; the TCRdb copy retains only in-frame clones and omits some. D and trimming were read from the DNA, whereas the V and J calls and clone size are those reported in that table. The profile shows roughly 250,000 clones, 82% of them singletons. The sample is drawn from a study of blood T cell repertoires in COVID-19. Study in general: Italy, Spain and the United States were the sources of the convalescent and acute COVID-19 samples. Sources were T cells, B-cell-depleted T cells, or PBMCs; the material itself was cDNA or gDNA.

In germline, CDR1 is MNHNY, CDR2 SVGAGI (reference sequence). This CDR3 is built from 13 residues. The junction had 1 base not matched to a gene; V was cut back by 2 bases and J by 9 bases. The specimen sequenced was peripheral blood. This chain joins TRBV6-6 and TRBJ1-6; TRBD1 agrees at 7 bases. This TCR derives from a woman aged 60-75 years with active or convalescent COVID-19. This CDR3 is CASSYDRASPLHF. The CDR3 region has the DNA TGTGCCAGCAGTTACGACAGGGCTTCACCCCTCCACTTT.